These 27 T cell receptor beta chains came from one sample sequenced in a study of T-cell memory formation after mild COVID-19. TCRdb re-called the 5' RACE reads with MiXCR, one entry per CDR3 protein. Of under 300,000 distinct CDR3 sequences in the sample, roughly 18% were seen once. Material: PBMCs or a T cell subset sorted from them (not recorded which). Source of these receptors: a man aged 18 to 29 who had mild COVID-19 (a few samples of this study predate the infection). Cell type and time point are not known.

This clonotype was observed a handful of times. This chain uses TRBV4-1 with TRBJ2-7, with D unresolved. The ends were cut back, 4 bases at V and 6 bases at J, with 19 bases in the middle. The CDR3 consists of 15 residues. CDR1 and CDR2 from the germline V gene are MGHRA and YSYEKL. This CDR3 reads CASSPGSSLGSEQYF. Here the CDR3 DNA reads TGCGCCAGCAGCCCCGGATCGTCCCTTGGGTCCGAGCAGTACTTC.

This clonotype has more than one count but fewer than ten. This sequence joins TRBV6-5 and TRBJ1-5; D is possibly TRBD1 (6 bases). Germline loops: CDR1 MNHEY, CDR2 SVGAGI. The CDR3 length is 17 residues. V was shortened by 4 bases and J by 2 bases, with 18 bases between the two germline ends. CDR3 amino acids: CASSSRGQGTGNQPQHF. The CDR3 coding sequence is TGTGCCAGCAGTTCCCGGGGACAAGGAACGGGCAATCAGCCCCAGCATTTT.

This clonotype has at least ten counts. The gene calls are TRBV10-3 and TRBJ2-3, with 9 bases identical to TRBD2. J lost 7 bases, V lost 3 bases, and 8 bases had no gene match. The CDR3 is made up of 15 amino acids. Looked up from germline, CDR1 is ENHRY and CDR2 is SYGVKD. The CDR3 DNA is TGTGCCATCAGTGAAGGGCTAGCGGGGTTCTATACGCAGTATTTT. It translates to CAISEGLAGFYTQYF.

The gene calls are TRBV7-9 and TRBJ2-7; perhaps D is TRBD1 or TRBD2 (6 bases each). The CDR3 runs 14 residues. V gave up 3 bases and J gave up 2 bases, with 11 bases separating them. The V gene's germline CDR1 is SEHNR and CDR2 FQNEAQ (reference sequence). The CDR3 nucleotides read TGTGCCAGCAGCTTGGAGGGGGAAACCTACGAGCAGTACTTC. Its protein is CASSLEGETYEQYF.

CDR3 in DNA: TGTGCCAGCCGGAGCGGGGGGCTCCAAGAGACCCAGTACTTC. It yields the protein CASRSGGLQETQYF. The chain employs TRBV25-1 and TRBJ2-5; 9 bases fit TRBD2. Unmatched junction bases numbered 5, after V lost 8 bases and J lost 1 base. Germline lookup yields CDR1 MGHDK and CDR2 SYGVNS. The CDR3 is 14 amino acids.

This clonotype was observed a few times. The chain combines TRBV7-9 with TRBJ1-2; D is unresolved. Per germline, CDR1 SEHNR and CDR2 FQNEAQ (reference sequence). Trimming stripped 1 base from V and 3 bases from J, with 9 bases between. The CDR3 spans 14 residues. The CDR3, as DNA: TGTGCCAGCAGCTTAGGGTCGGTGGACTATGGCTACACCTTC. Translating gives CASSLGSVDYGYTF.

This clonotype was counted only a few times. V and J are TRBV27 and TRBJ1-1, with D unclear. The germline V gene has CDR1 MNHEY and CDR2 SMNVEV (reference sequence). V was shortened by 5 bases and J by 1 base, with 17 bases between the two germline ends. The CDR3 has 16 residues. In nucleotides, the CDR3 is TGTGCCAGCAGTCCCCAGACCTACACCCCGAACACTGAAGCTTTCTTT. It yields the protein CASSPQTYTPNTEAFF.

This clonotype was detected many times. V gene TRBV7-3 combines with J gene TRBJ2-5; the match to TRBD1 covers 8 bases. The CDR3 sequence is 13 residues long. The V segment lost 5 bases and the J segment 5 bases; nucleotides outside the gene matches: 4. From germline, CDR1 is SGHTA and CDR2 FQGTGA. CDR3 sequence reads: CASSTGTGETQYF. CDR3 sequence (DNA): TGTGCCAGCAGCACCGGGACAGGCGAGACCCAGTACTTC.

The rearrangement links TRBV2 to TRBJ1-1, with TRBD1 matching 10 bases. CDR1 and CDR2 (germline): SNHLY, FYNNEI. The trim removed 6 bases at V and 10 bases at J, leaving 8 bases unmatched. The CDR3 loop spans 13 amino acids. CDR3 sequence: CASRGVTGGLAFF. The CDR3 DNA follows: TGTGCCAGCAGGGGCGTGACAGGGGGCCTAGCTTTCTTT.

The chain is built from TRBV6-5 and TRBJ1-5; no clear D. This CDR3 has 13 residues. Germline V gives CDR1 MNHEY, CDR2 SVGAGI. Deletions cut 8 bases from V and 0 bases from J, with 8 bases between. CDR3 residues: CASSMSSNQPQHF. The CDR3 coding sequence is TGTGCCAGCTCCATGAGTAGCAATCAGCCCCAGCATTTT.

This clonotype was found a few times. The J gene is TRBJ2-3, the V gene TRBV9, with 8 positions matching TRBD2. Germline CDR1 and CDR2: SGDLS and YYNGEE. V was pared by 7 bases and J by 4 bases, with 8 bases of the junction left unmatched. The length of the CDR3 is 14 residues. The CDR3 DNA sequence: TGTGCCAGCGGCCCGGGGGGGCACCCAGATACGCAGTATTTT. Translated, it gives CASGPGGHPDTQYF.

This clonotype was observed many times. V usage is TRBV7-9 and J usage is TRBJ2-7; D gene ambiguous. The V end was cut by 0 bases, the J end by 0 bases, with 6 bases between. This CDR3 has 14 residues. Germline loops: CDR1 SEHNR, CDR2 FQNEAQ (reference sequence). CDR3 region: CASSLAPVSYEQYF. The DNA of the CDR3 is TGTGCCAGCAGCTTAGCGCCGGTCTCCTACGAGCAGTACTTC. Combining the CDR3 with reference TRBV7-9 and TRBJ2-7 gives the whole variable domain DTGVSQNPRHKITKRGQNVTFRCDPISEHNRLYWYRQTLGQGPEFLTYFQNEAQLEKSRLLSDRFSAERPKGSFSTLEIQRTEQGDSAMYLCASSLAPVSYEQYFGPGTRLTVT.

The chain joins TRBV4-1 to TRBJ1-4; D not resolved. Germline CDR1 is MGHRA and CDR2 is YSYEKL. This CDR3 spans 14 amino acids. V was clipped by 2 bases and J by 4 bases, with 8 bases between them. The CDR3: CASSQTGSNEKLFF. In DNA, the CDR3 is TGCGCCAGCAGCCAAACCGGGAGTAATGAAAAACTGTTTTTT.

This chain joins TRBV30 and TRBJ1-1, with D maybe TRBD1 (5 bases). V lost 0 bases, J lost 4 bases, and 12 bases lay in between. Germline-derived CDR1 and CDR2 are GTSNPN and SVGIG (reference sequence). The length of the CDR3 is 14 residues. DNA of the CDR3: TGTGCCTGGAGTGTAGCGCAGGGAGGCACTGAAGCTTTCTTT. Translation gives CAWSVAQGGTEAFF.

This clonotype was seen a few times. The chain recombines TRBV5-6 with TRBJ2-1; 8 nucleotides align to TRBD1. The CDR3 spans 16 residues. With V trimmed by 5 bases and J by 6 bases, 13 bases remained unmatched. Looked up from germline, CDR1 is SGHDT and CDR2 is YYEEEE. CDR3 bases: TGTGCCAGCAGGGTGGTCGGGCAGGGGGCGATCAATGAGCAGTTCTTC. The encoded protein is CASRVVGQGAINEQFF.

The chain recombines TRBV24-1 with TRBJ2-5; 8 bases are shared with TRBD1. Germline V gene sequence: CDR1 KGHDR, CDR2 SFDVKD. This CDR3 is built from 17 residues. V dropped 3 bases and J dropped 4; count of bases not matched to a gene: 12. CDR3 amino acids: CATSDLPGQGPGETQYF. In DNA, the CDR3 is TGTGCCACCAGTGATCTCCCTGGACAGGGTCCGGGAGAGACCCAGTACTTC.

This clonotype was seen only a few times. V usage is TRBV20-1 and J usage is TRBJ1-2; 7 bases fit TRBD1. The CDR3 loop spans 14 amino acids. Unmatched junction bases numbered 11, after V lost 6 bases and J lost 4 bases. Germline values: CDR1 DFQATT, CDR2 SNEGSKA (reference sequence). CDR3 sequence (DNA): TGCAGTGCAACCCGCAGGGGGTCGGGCTATGGCTACACCTTC. This encodes CSATRRGSGYGYTF.

V is TRBV20-1 and J is TRBJ1-1, with a weak D call TRBD1 (6 bases). Germline-derived CDR1 and CDR2 are DFQATT and SNEGSKA (reference sequence). Trimming stripped 5 bases from V and 5 bases from J, with 15 bases between. This CDR3 has 13 residues. The CDR3 bases are TGCAGTGCTTTACAGGGTTCCATAACTGAAGCTTTCTTT. Residues: CSALQGSITEAFF.

The rearrangement joins TRBV6-5 to TRBJ1-5; TRBD1 aligns across 9 bases. Unmatched junction bases numbered 2, after V lost 0 bases and J lost 2 bases. The germline CDR1 and CDR2 sequences are MNHEY and SVGAGI. The CDR3 is made up of 16 amino acids. DNA for the CDR3: TGTGCCAGCAGTTACTCGAGGACAGGGGGCAATCAGCCCCAGCATTTT. Its protein is CASSYSRTGGNQPQHF.

This clonotype was seen many times. This chain's CDR3 is CASTLSPSDTQYF. CDR3 DNA: TGTGCCAGCACCCTATCCCCGTCGGATACGCAGTATTTT. This chain uses TRBV7-2 with TRBJ2-3; no clear D. CDR1 is SGHTA and CDR2 is FQGNSA in the germline V gene. The CDR3 has 13 residues. Trimming stripped 7 bases from V and 6 bases from J, with 14 bases between. Variable domain in full (rest from reference TRBV7-2 and TRBJ2-3): GAGVSQSPSNKVTEKGKDVELRCDPISGHTALYWYRQSLGQGLEFLIYFQGNSAPDKSGLPSDRFSAERTGGSVSTLTIQRTQQEDSAVYLCASTLSPSDTQYFGPGTRLTVL.

In its sample, this clonotype was seen a few times. The chain recombines TRBV7-2 with TRBJ2-5, with 9 bases fitting TRBD2. The CDR3 is 15 amino acids. The V and J ends lost 6 bases and 5 bases, in that order; junction bases with no gene match: 10. Germline CDR1 SGHTA, CDR2 FQGNSA. The CDR3 loop reads CASRRSGGWGETQYF. The CDR3 region has the DNA TGTGCCAGCAGACGTAGCGGGGGATGGGGCGAGACCCAGTACTTC. Supplemented by reference TRBV7-2 and TRBJ2-5, the full variable domain reads GAGVSQSPSNKVTEKGKDVELRCDPISGHTALYWYRQSLGQGLEFLIYFQGNSAPDKSGLPSDRFSAERTGGSVSTLTIQRTQQEDSAVYLCASRRSGGWGETQYFGPGTRLLVL.

This clonotype was recorded many times. This rearrangement joins TRBV12-3 or TRBV12-4 to TRBJ1-1, with unresolved D. Trimming left V 3 bases short and J 2 bases short, with 10 bases between. This CDR3 is built from 14 residues. The CDR3 is CASSFPGSNTEAFF. CDR3 nucleotide sequence: TGTGCCAGCAGTTTCCCGGGGAGCAACACTGAAGCTTTCTTT.

This clonotype has a single count. This chain uses TRBV20-1 with TRBJ2-1; no definite D call. Trimming removed 0 bases at V and 0 bases at J, with 9 bases between. In germline, CDR1 is DFQATT, CDR2 SNEGSKA (reference sequence). This CDR3 is built from 15 residues. The CDR3 DNA follows: TGCAGTGCTAGAGAAGTTGGGGACTCCTACAATGAGCAGTTCTTC. Translated, it gives CSAREVGDSYNEQFF.

This clonotype was detected only a few times. The CDR3 DNA follows: TGCGCCAGCAGGATGGGGGGCACAGATACGCAGTATTTT. Its protein product is CASRMGGTDTQYF. The chain joins TRBV4-3 to TRBJ2-3; D possibly uses TRBD1 or TRBD2 (5 bases each). The V gene lost 6 bases and the J gene lost 1 base, with 8 bases spanning the gap. The CDR3 contains 13 residues. Looked up from germline, CDR1 is LGHNA and CDR2 is YSLEER.

This clonotype has at least ten counts. This chain joins TRBV28 and TRBJ2-3; no definite D call. In germline, CDR1 is MDHEN, CDR2 SYDVKM. Trimming pared 3 bases from V and 6 bases from J, leaving 4 bases between. The CDR3 has 11 amino acids. The CDR3 region has the DNA TGTGCCAGCAGTTTTCTCGATACGCAGTATTTT. Translated, it gives CASSFLDTQYF.

The chain couples TRBV6-5 to TRBJ2-5; D gene unclear. CDR1 MNHEY and CDR2 SVGAGI come from the germline V gene. V dropped 6 bases and J dropped 1 base, with 9 bases sitting between them. The CDR3 consists of 13 residues. The CDR3 is CASSRTIQETQYF. In nucleotides, the CDR3 is TGTGCCAGCAGCCGGACCATCCAAGAGACCCAGTACTTC.

This clonotype has more than one count but fewer than ten. The chain has TRBV7-3 and TRBJ2-7; TRBD2 matches at 8 bases. After removal of 5 bases from V and 2 bases from J, the junction contained 14 bases not matched to a gene. The germline V gene encodes CDR1 SGHTA and CDR2 FQGTGA. This CDR3 has 17 residues. The CDR3 bases are TGTGCCAGCAGCATACCGGGACTAGGTAGACTCACCTACGAGCAGTACGTC. Translating gives CASSIPGLGRLTYEQYV.